This T cell receptor beta chain appears in the sequencing data of a study of cytomegalovirus exposure and HLA in healthy donors. Study details: Earlier sequencing of some 190 million T cells yielded around 120 million unique TCR beta sequences.

The CDR3 covers 15 residues. Between the trimmed V and J ends, which lost 8 bases and 0 bases, there was a span of 16 bases. The germline V gene encodes CDR1 SGHAT and CDR2 FQDESV (reference sequence). Amplification used 60 Vbeta primers and 13 Jbeta primers. In the source study's methods: The count from a later analysis was some 76 million unique TCR beta chains, around 10 million of them shared. TCRdb's copy holds only in-frame clones and misses some; the assay was immunoSEQ multiplex PCR. V and J calls and clone size are given by that table; D and trimming were obtained from the DNA. Of roughly 180,000 clones in the sample, 84% were seen once. Study findings and constraints: Sequencing likely generated an artifact that appeared as a cluster of highly shared sequence variants. About 90% or about 30% of the time was how often most TCR beta V segments were productive, according to an earlier analysis.

Note on this clone: What it binds is not known.

The chain carries TRBV11-1 and TRBJ1-1, with a weak D call TRBD1 (5 bases). The sequence derives from a girl aged 2 to 10 in good health and CMV-seropositive. What was sequenced was PBMCs. CDR3 loop: CASGARQPLNTEAFF. DNA for the CDR3: TGTGCCAGCGGCGCTCGACAGCCATTGAACACTGAAGCTTTCTTT.